These 2 T cell receptor beta chains were all obtained from the same sample, sequenced in a study of cytomegalovirus exposure and HLA in healthy donors. 13 Jbeta primers and 60 Vbeta primers were used for the PCR. Clones were read by immunoSEQ multiplex PCR, and TCRdb kept only the in-frame ones, dropping some. The table shows around 120,000 clones, with 70% to 90% occurring only once. The sequenced sample was PBMCs. The receptors derive from a woman aged 40-49 years in good health and CMV-seropositive.

This clone occurred once. The rearrangement joins TRBV29-1 to TRBJ1-1; 8 bases agree with TRBD1. The ends lost 3 bases at V and 5 bases at J; junction bases unmatched: 5. This CDR3 spans 13 amino acids. The germline gives CDR1 SQVTM, CDR2 ANQGSEA. Here the CDR3 DNA reads TGCAGCGTTGACAAGGGACAGGAAACTGAAGCTTTCTTT. This sequence encodes CSVDKGQETEAFF. The full variable domain, completed using reference TRBV29-1 and TRBJ1-1, is SAVISQKPSRDICQRGTSLTIQCQVDSQVTMMFWYRQQPGQSLTLIATANQGSEATYESGFVIDKFPISRPNLTFSTLTVSNMSPEDSSIYLCSVDKGQETEAFFGQGTRLTVV.

V and J are TRBV15 and TRBJ1-6; 8 nucleotides line up with TRBD1. Germline V gives CDR1 LNHNV, CDR2 YYDKDF (reference sequence). V shed 5 bases and J 4 bases; nucleotides not matched to a gene: 4. The CDR3 has 15 amino acids. This CDR3 reads CATSGRQGYNSPLHF. The DNA for the CDR3 is TGTGCCACCAGCGGCAGACAGGGGTATAATTCACCCCTCCACTTT.